Listed here are 10 T cell receptor beta chains from one sample, sequenced in a study of cytomegalovirus exposure and HLA in healthy donors. Amplification used 60 Vbeta primers and 13 Jbeta primers. Clones were sequenced by immunoSEQ multiplex PCR, and TCRdb holds only the in-frame ones, with some missing. This table has some 160,000 clones, around 10% appearing once. The sequenced material came from PBMCs. The receptors shown here come from a male donor in good health and CMV-seronegative.

The J gene is TRBJ2-1, the V gene TRBV10-3; TRBD2 agrees at 10 bases. CDR3 length: 20 amino acids. Germline loops: CDR1 ENHRY, CDR2 SYGVKD. J was trimmed by 0 bases and V by 0 bases; bases with no gene match: 11. CDR3 sequence: CAISESRLAGLRGSYNEQFF. The CDR3 region has the DNA TGTGCCATCAGTGAGTCGCGACTAGCGGGTCTTCGGGGCTCCTACAATGAGCAGTTCTTC.

This clone was seen more than once but under ten times. This sequence joins TRBV7-2 and TRBJ2-1; the D gene is possibly TRBD2 (5 bases). Trimming took off 5 bases at V and 5 bases at J, with 16 bases between the two ends. Germline CDR1 is SGHTA and CDR2 is FQGNSA. There are 15 residues in the CDR3. The CDR3 DNA follows: TGTGCCAGCAGCCCCTACTTGGCGGGCCACAATGAGCAGTTCTTC. As protein: CASSPYLAGHNEQFF.

This clone showed up just a few times. This chain connects TRBV7-9 to TRBJ2-2; D is undetermined. Deletions cut 2 bases from V and 1 base from J, with 8 bases between. This CDR3 is built from 15 residues. Germline loops: CDR1 SEHNR, CDR2 FQNEAQ (reference sequence). The CDR3 DNA reads as TGTGCCAGCAGCTTAACAGAGATGAACACCGGGGAGCTGTTTTTT. The encoded protein is CASSLTEMNTGELFF.

The V gene is TRBV19, the J gene TRBJ2-3; 8 nucleotides match TRBD1. V lost 9 bases, J lost 1 base, and 3 bases stayed unmatched. The CDR3 loop spans 13 amino acids. Germline V gene sequence: CDR1 LNHDA, CDR2 SQIVND (reference sequence). The CDR3 sequence is CASQTGGTDTQYF. The CDR3 DNA is TGTGCCAGCCAGACAGGGGGCACAGATACGCAGTATTTT.

This clone has just a few counts. The V gene is TRBV2, the J gene TRBJ1-1; D is uncertain. CDR3 length: 15 residues. Germline V CDR1 and CDR2: SNHLY, FYNNEI. The V end lost 5 bases, the J end lost 4 bases, and 17 bases lay between the germline ends. CDR3 residues: CASSSGPASFTEAFF. Written as DNA, the CDR3 is TGTGCCAGCAGTTCGGGTCCCGCTTCCTTCACTGAAGCTTTCTTT. The full variable domain, completed using reference TRBV2 and TRBJ1-1, is EPEVTQTPSHQVTQMGQEVILRCVPISNHLYFYWYRQILGQKVEFLVSFYNNEISEKSEIFDDQFSVERPDGSNFTLKIRSTKLEDSAMYFCASSSGPASFTEAFFGQGTRLTVV.

This clone was seen a few times. The gene calls are TRBV28 and TRBJ1-2, with D unclear. The germline CDR1 and CDR2 sequences are MDHEN and SYDVKM. The CDR3 sequence is 12 residues long. V lost 5 bases and J 8 bases, leaving 12 bases between the germline ends. The CDR3 reads CASSPSGRGYTF. The CDR3 DNA reads TGTGCCAGCAGTCCCTCCGGGAGGGGCTACACCTTC.

This chain uses TRBV19 with TRBJ2-7; 8 bases map to TRBD1. Germline-derived CDR1 and CDR2 are LNHDA and SQIVND (reference sequence). The CDR3 covers 14 residues. The junction had 8 bases not matched to a gene; V was cut back by 5 bases and J by 5 bases. The CDR3 DNA reads as TGTGCCAGTAGTCCCGGGACAGGAGGCCACGAGCAGTACTTC. Translated: CASSPGTGGHEQYF.

The chain combines TRBV15 with TRBJ1-6, with D perhaps matching TRBD1 (5 bases). V was clipped by 5 bases and J by 7 bases, with 15 bases between them. The CDR3 sequence is 15 residues long. Germline-derived CDR1 and CDR2 are LNHNV and YYDKDF (reference sequence). CDR3 nucleotide sequence: TGTGCCACCAGCCCGGGGGGGGGAAACAATTCACCCCTCCACTTT. Translation: CATSPGGGNNSPLHF. The variable domain in full, with the rest retrieved from reference TRBV15 and TRBJ1-6, is DAMVIQNPRYQVTQFGKPVTLSCSQTLNHNVMYWYQQKSSQAPKLLFHYYDKDFNNEADTPDNFQSRRPNTSFCFLDIRSPGLGDTAMYLCATSPGGGNNSPLHFGNGTRLTVT.

The V call is TRBV5-1, the J call TRBJ1-4, with 8 bases matching TRBD1. CDR1 and CDR2 from the germline V gene are SGHRS and YFSETQ. The CDR3 contains 14 residues. The J segment lost 8 bases and the V segment lost 4 bases, leaving 7 bases of the junction unmatched. CDR3 nucleotides: TGCGCCAGCAGCCCCGGACAGGGCTGGGAAAAACTGTTTTTT. Amino acid sequence: CASSPGQGWEKLFF.

This rearrangement joins TRBV7-2 to TRBJ2-3, with 9 positions matching TRBD2. V shed 4 bases and J 6 bases; nucleotides not matched to a gene: 8. Germline CDR1 is SGHTA and CDR2 is FQGNSA. The length of the CDR3 is 15 residues. The CDR3 region has the DNA TGTGCCAGCAGCTATAGCGGGGGCGGGGGGGATACGCAGTATTTT. Residues: CASSYSGGGGDTQYF.